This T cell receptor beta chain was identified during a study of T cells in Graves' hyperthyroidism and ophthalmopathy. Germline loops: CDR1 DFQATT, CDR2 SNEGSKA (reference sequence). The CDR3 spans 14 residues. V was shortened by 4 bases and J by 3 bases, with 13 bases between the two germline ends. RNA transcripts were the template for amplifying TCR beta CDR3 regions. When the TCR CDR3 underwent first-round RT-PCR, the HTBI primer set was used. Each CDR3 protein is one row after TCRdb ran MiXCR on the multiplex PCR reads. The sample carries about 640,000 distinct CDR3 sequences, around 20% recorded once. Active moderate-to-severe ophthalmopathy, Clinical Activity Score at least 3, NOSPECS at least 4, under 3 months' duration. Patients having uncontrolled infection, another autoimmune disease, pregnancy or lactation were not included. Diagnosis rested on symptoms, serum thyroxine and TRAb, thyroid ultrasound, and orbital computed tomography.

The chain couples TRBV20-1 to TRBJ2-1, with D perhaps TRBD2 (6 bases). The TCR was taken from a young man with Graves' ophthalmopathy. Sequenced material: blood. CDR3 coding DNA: TGCAGTGCTACGGGAGTTAGCGGCTACAATGAGCAGTTCTTC. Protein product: CSATGVSGYNEQFF.